These T cell receptor beta chains were read from a single sample in a study of blood T cell repertoires in COVID-19. Some clones are missing from TCRdb's copy, which holds only in-frame ones; the method was immunoSEQ multiplex PCR. The sample consists of roughly 360,000 clones, approximately 90% of them appearing once. Sample: PBMCs or T cells enriched from blood (not recorded which). The source is a woman aged 30 to 39 with acute COVID-19. The CDR3 runs from the conserved cysteine through the conserved F or W. D genes are given only for firm matches. Clone size, where shown, is once, few, many, or a class for clones that have expanded.

d_call	clone_size	v_call	j_call	cdr3_aa	cdr3_nt
NA	NA	TRBV7-9	TRBJ2-3	CASSSWTAGTDTQYF	TGTGCCAGCAGCTCTTGGACAGCCGGCACAGATACGCAGTATTTT
NA	NA	TRBV5-6	TRBJ1-2	CASSLAGPYGYTF	TGTGCCAGCAGCCTAGCCGGCCCCTATGGCTACACCTTC
TRBD1	NA	TRBV6-4	TRBJ2-5	CASSSGGAMETQYF	TGTGCCAGCAGCTCAGGGGGCGCGATGGAGACCCAGTACTTC
TRBD1	once	TRBV25-1	TRBJ2-7	CASSEPRLGTGSNEQYF	TGTGCCAGCAGTGAACCCCGCCTCGGGACAGGGTCTAACGAGCAGTACTTC
NA	NA	TRBV7-9	TRBJ2-7	CASSAYRPGSYEQYF	TGTGCCAGCAGCGCCTATCGCCCGGGTTCCTACGAGCAGTACTTC
NA	NA	TRBV7-9	TRBJ2-3	CASSRSTDTQYF	TGTGCCAGCAGCCGGAGTACAGATACGCAGTATTTT
NA	NA	TRBV7-2	TRBJ2-4	CASSLETGPQNIQYF	TGTGCCAGCAGCTTAGAAACAGGCCCACAAAACATTCAGTACTTC
NA	few	TRBV27	TRBJ1-3	CASSSIRGNHWGNTIYF	TGTGCCAGCAGTTCAATAAGGGGAAATCATTGGGGAAACACCATATATTTT
TRBD1	NA	TRBV27	TRBJ1-4	CASSWTLRTGANEKLFF	TGTGCCAGCAGTTGGACGCTCCGGACAGGGGCTAATGAAAAACTGTTTTTT
NA	NA	TRBV2	TRBJ1-2	CASVTPANYGYTF	TGTGCCAGCGTGACACCCGCTAACTATGGCTACACCTTC
NA	NA	TRBV6-5	TRBJ2-5	CASSSGSPETQYF	TGTGCCAGCAGCAGCGGGTCCCCAGAGACCCAGTACTTC
NA	NA	TRBV11-2	TRBJ2-1	CASSLGFAGAGNEQFF	TGTGCCAGCAGCTTGGGATTTGCGGGGGCCGGGAATGAGCAGTTCTTC
NA	NA	TRBV5-6	TRBJ1-1	CASSFLLIEPEAFF	TGTGCCAGCAGTTTCCTACTGATCGAGCCTGAAGCTTTCTTT
NA	NA	TRBV7-9	TRBJ2-7	CASSLGLDWMFYEQYF	TGTGCCAGCAGCTTGGGGCTAGATTGGATGTTTTACGAGCAGTACTTC
NA	NA	TRBV7-2	TRBJ1-1	CASSLSQGPTEAFF	TGTGCCAGCAGCTTATCCCAGGGTCCCACTGAAGCTTTCTTT
TRBD1	NA	TRBV5-1	TRBJ1-5	CASSPRTGGDTRGNQPQHF	TGCGCCAGCAGCCCGAGGACAGGGGGCGACACTAGGGGCAATCAGCCCCAGCATTTT
NA	NA	TRBV6-5	TRBJ2-1	CASRGRESYNEQFF	TGTGCCAGCAGGGGACGGGAGTCATACAATGAGCAGTTCTTC
TRBD2	few	TRBV5-1	TRBJ2-3	CASSLVGGGSNTQYF	TGCGCCAGCAGCTTGGTCGGGGGGGGTTCAAATACGCAGTATTTT
NA	NA	TRBV29-1	TRBJ1-6	CSVNGEGGSPLHF	TGCAGCGTGAACGGGGAGGGTGGTTCACCCCTCCACTTT
TRBD2	NA	TRBV24-1	TRBJ2-1	CATSGPGGTSSSYNEQFF	TGTGCCACCAGTGGGCCCGGGGGGACTTCGAGCTCCTACAATGAGCAGTTCTTC
NA	NA	TRBV18	TRBJ1-6	CASSPIAGVPRNSPLHF	TGTGCCAGCTCACCAATCGCAGGGGTACCGCGGAATTCACCCCTCCACTTT
NA	NA	TRBV7-9	TRBJ1-1	CASTTTEGASTEAFF	TGTGCCAGCACCACGACCGAGGGAGCCAGCACTGAAGCTTTCTTT
NA	once	TRBV24-1	TRBJ2-2	CATSDSKRPNTGELFF	TGTGCCACCAGTGATTCTAAGAGGCCGAACACCGGGGAGCTGTTTTTT
NA	NA	TRBV19	TRBJ1-1	CASKGGQTNTEAFF	TGTGCCAGTAAAGGCGGGCAGACGAACACTGAAGCTTTCTTT
TRBD1	NA	TRBV2	TRBJ1-4	CASSRTGGAEKLFF	TGTGCCAGCAGTCGGACAGGAGGGGCTGAAAAACTGTTTTTT
NA	NA	TRBV5-1	TRBJ1-4	CASSLVSGATNEKLFF	TGCGCCAGCAGCTTGGTTTCCGGGGCAACTAATGAAAAACTGTTTTTT
TRBD1	once	TRBV5-1	TRBJ2-7	CASSLAPGQGGYEQYF	TGCGCCAGCAGCTTAGCCCCGGGACAGGGGGGGTACGAGCAGTACTTC
TRBD1	NA	TRBV27	TRBJ1-2	CASSLSPAGGKDGYTF	TGTGCCAGCAGTTTATCCCCGGCAGGGGGTAAGGATGGCTACACCTTC
NA	NA	TRBV12-3/TRBV12-4	TRBJ1-3	CASSFQGNTIYF	TGTGCCAGCAGTTTTCAGGGAAACACCATATATTTT
NA	NA	TRBV7-6	TRBJ1-3	CASSPRQVSGNTIYF	TGTGCCAGCAGCCCACGGCAGGTCTCTGGAAACACCATATATTTT
NA	NA	TRBV6-5	TRBJ1-2	CASTRTRRLDYTF	TGTGCCAGCACCCGGACAAGGCGGCTGGACTACACCTTC
NA	once	TRBV28	TRBJ2-7	CASLSGWGAPYEQYF	TGTGCCAGCTTAAGTGGGTGGGGCGCTCCCTACGAGCAGTACTTC
NA	few	TRBV7-9	TRBJ2-2	CASSLVWGDPNTGELFF	TGTGCCAGCAGCTTGGTTTGGGGGGACCCGAACACCGGGGAGCTGTTTTTT
NA	NA	TRBV27	TRBJ1-4	CASSLADSPGEKLFF	TGTGCCAGCAGTTTAGCCGACAGTCCCGGTGAAAAACTGTTTTTT
TRBD1	NA	TRBV24-1	TRBJ2-2	CATSGTGGYTGELFF	TGTGCCACCAGTGGGACAGGGGGCTACACCGGGGAGCTGTTTTTT
TRBD1	NA	TRBV5-6	TRBJ1-1	CASSWGRGLTFF	TGTGCCAGCAGCTGGGGCAGGGGGTTAACTTTCTTT
TRBD1	NA	TRBV28	TRBJ1-4	CASSSTGAEFSEKLFF	TGTGCCAGCAGTTCGACAGGGGCAGAGTTTAGTGAAAAACTGTTTTTT
NA	NA	TRBV14	TRBJ1-5	CASSQGGGGQPQHF	TGTGCCAGCAGCCAAGGCGGGGGCGGTCAGCCCCAGCATTTT
NA	NA	TRBV27	TRBJ1-1	CASATQGTEAFF	TGTGCCAGCGCCACCCAGGGCACTGAAGCTTTCTTT
NA	NA	TRBV7-2	TRBJ1-4	CASSQGRFWGEKLFF	TGTGCCAGCAGCCAGGGTCGTTTCTGGGGTGAAAAACTGTTTTTT
NA	NA	TRBV2	TRBJ2-4	CASSERHLKNIQYF	TGTGCCAGCAGTGAAAGACACCTCAAAAACATTCAGTACTTC
TRBD1	NA	TRBV12-3/TRBV12-4	TRBJ1-2	CASTGQGRYGYTF	TGTGCCAGCACCGGACAGGGGCGCTATGGCTACACCTTC
TRBD1	NA	TRBV5-8	TRBJ1-5	CASSPRTGGSPPGQPQHF	TGTGCCAGCAGCCCCAGGACAGGGGGCTCACCCCCCGGTCAGCCCCAGCATTTT
TRBD1	NA	TRBV2	TRBJ2-3	CASRPGQGPYRTDTQYF	TGTGCCAGCAGACCGGGACAGGGTCCCTACCGCACAGATACGCAGTATTTT
TRBD1	NA	TRBV24-1	TRBJ2-1	CATLGQGGNEQFF	TGTGCCACACTGGGACAGGGAGGGAATGAGCAGTTCTTC
NA	NA	TRBV6-5	TRBJ1-3	CASSYSAGSGNTIYF	TGTGCCAGCAGTTACTCGGCAGGGTCTGGAAACACCATATATTTT
TRBD1	few	TRBV9	TRBJ1-4	CASSVGTGANEKLFF	TGTGCCAGCAGCGTAGGGACAGGGGCAAATGAAAAACTGTTTTTT
NA	NA	TRBV29-1	TRBJ1-4	CSVEGGPTNEKLFF	TGCAGCGTTGAAGGGGGGCCAACTAATGAAAAACTGTTTTTT
NA	NA	TRBV6-5	TRBJ2-1	CASSASGEQFF	TGTGCCAGCAGCGCCTCCGGGGAGCAGTTCTTC
TRBD1	NA	TRBV18	TRBJ1-6	CASSRDGTGHNSPLHF	TGTGCCAGCTCACGAGACGGGACAGGCCATAATTCACCCCTCCACTTT
TRBD1	NA	TRBV7-9	TRBJ1-1	CASSLGQGVNTEAFF	TGTGCCAGCAGCTTAGGTCAGGGGGTGAACACTGAAGCTTTCTTT
NA	NA	TRBV25-1	TRBJ1-4	CASSEVDRKNEKLFF	TGTGCCAGCAGTGAAGTGGACAGAAAAAATGAAAAACTGTTTTTT
TRBD2	NA	TRBV11-3	TRBJ2-2	CASSLGTSEAGELFF	TGTGCCAGCAGCTTAGGGACTAGCGAAGCCGGGGAGCTGTTTTTT